The 10 T cell receptor beta chains reported below all come from one sample, sequenced in a study of blood T cell repertoires in COVID-19. TCRdb's table, derived via immunoSEQ multiplex PCR, lists solely in-frame clones and lacks some. This sample has a few hundred thousand clones; roughly 85% occur once, and the top ten carry roughly 12%. The sample was peripheral blood. The receptor source for this set is a woman aged 18-35 years who had recovered from COVID-19.

This clone was picked up one time. The chain recombines TRBV7-9 with TRBJ2-7; the D gene is possibly TRBD1 (6 bases). Germline V gene lookup returns CDR1 SEHNR and CDR2 FQNEAQ (reference sequence). Trimming cost V 5 bases and J 0 bases, with 20 bases left between them. This CDR3 contains 17 residues. Written as DNA, the CDR3 is TGTGCCAGCAGCGCTAGCACAGGGAAGGCATACTCCTACGAGCAGTACTTC. Protein: CASSASTGKAYSYEQYF. Together with reference TRBV7-9 and TRBJ2-7, the CDR3 gives the full variable domain: DTGVSQNPRHKITKRGQNVTFRCDPISEHNRLYWYRQTLGQGPEFLTYFQNEAQLEKSRLLSDRFSAERPKGSFSTLEIQRTEQGDSAMYLCASSASTGKAYSYEQYFGPGTRLTVT.

The chain has TRBV2 and TRBJ2-2, with 16 bases that match TRBD2. The CDR3 is made up of 18 amino acids. The germline V gene has CDR1 SNHLY and CDR2 FYNNEI. Trimming at V came to 7 bases and at J to 0 bases, leaving 5 bases not matched to a gene. The CDR3 nucleotides read TGTGCCAGCAAGCCGGGACTAGCGGGAGGGACGAACACCGGGGAGCTGTTTTTT. The encoded protein is CASKPGLAGGTNTGELFF.

Only one count was recorded for this clone. V is TRBV6-5 and J is TRBJ1-5; D unresolved. V gave up 4 bases and J gave up 0 bases, with 7 bases separating them. Germline-derived CDR1 and CDR2 are MNHEY and SVGAGI. The CDR3 covers 14 residues. Here the CDR3 DNA reads TGTGCCAGCAGTTTCGGTTATAGCAATCAGCCCCAGCATTTT. Its protein product is CASSFGYSNQPQHF.

The gene calls are TRBV6-6 and TRBJ1-4; possible D gene TRBD1, 5 bases. The CDR3 runs to 15 residues. The germline V gene has CDR1 MNHNY and CDR2 SVGAGI (reference sequence). The V and J ends lost 5 bases and 6 bases respectively, with 16 bases between them. The CDR3 sequence is CASSDPGGRDEKLFF. The DNA of the CDR3 is TGTGCCAGCAGTGACCCCGGGGGAAGGGATGAAAAACTGTTTTTT.

V gene TRBV21-1 combines with J gene TRBJ2-2; the table assigns TRBD2, which was not confirmed against the DNA. TRBV21-1 is an annotated pseudogene. This CDR3 spans 17 amino acids. The CDR3 loop reads CASSKGTAEGSTGELFF. Written as DNA, the CDR3 is TGTGCCAGCAGCAAAGGAACGGCAGAAGGGAGCACCGGGGAGCTGTTTTTT.

The chain carries TRBV19 and TRBJ2-7, with 10 positions matching TRBD2. Germline V gene data show CDR1 as LNHDA and CDR2 as SQIVND (reference sequence). Germline trimming cut 0 bases from V and 4 bases from J; bases unmatched to any gene: 3. There are 15 residues in the CDR3. CDR3 amino acids: CASSIEVAGGYEQYF. The CDR3, as DNA: TGTGCCAGTAGTATAGAGGTAGCGGGAGGATACGAGCAGTACTTC.

This chain links TRBV27 with TRBJ2-7, with D perhaps matching TRBD1 (6 bases). V was pared by 3 bases and J by 2 bases, with 20 bases between. Per the germline V gene, CDR1 is MNHEY and CDR2 is SMNVEV (reference sequence). The CDR3 loop spans 17 amino acids. The CDR3 DNA reads as TGTGCCAGCAGTTTTTCCTCCTGGTCACAGGGTACCTACGAGCAGTACTTC. This sequence encodes CASSFSSWSQGTYEQYF.

This clone was detected once. The chain combines TRBV3-1 (or the pseudogene TRBV3-2) with TRBJ2-7, with TRBD1 matching 9 bases. This CDR3 is built from 14 residues. Germline values: CDR1 LGHDT, CDR2 YNNKEL (reference sequence). The trim removed 4 bases at V and 3 bases at J, leaving 4 bases unmatched. The CDR3 loop is CASSRQGGYYEQYF. CDR3 DNA sequence: TGTGCCAGCAGCCGACAGGGGGGCTACTACGAGCAGTACTTC.

In nucleotides, the CDR3 is TGTGCCAGCAGCCTCTCAGCGGGAGGTGGAGAGACCCAGTACTTC. Translated: CASSLSAGGGETQYF. The J gene is TRBJ2-5, the V gene TRBV9; TRBD2 aligns across 9 bases. This CDR3 region has 15 residues. Germline-derived CDR1 and CDR2 are SGDLS and YYNGEE. The V gene end was trimmed by 4 bases and the J gene end by 4 bases; junction bases not matched to a gene: 8. The variable domain in full, with the rest retrieved from reference TRBV9 and TRBJ2-5, is DSGVTQTPKHLITATGQRVTLRCSPRSGDLSVYWYQQSLDQGLQFLIQYYNGEERAKGNILERFSAQQFPDLHSELNLSSLELGDSALYFCASSLSAGGGETQYFGPGTRLLVL.

This clone is a singleton in its sample. This chain links TRBV19 with TRBJ1-5; 7 nucleotides line up with TRBD1. The CDR3 extends over 16 amino acids. Losses at the gene ends were 6 bases for V and 3 bases for J; bases not matched to a gene: 11. Germline V CDR1 and CDR2: LNHDA, SQIVND (reference sequence). CDR3 DNA: TGTGCCAGTAGAACAAAGAGACAGGGCTACAATCAGCCCCAGCATTTT. Protein sequence: CASRTKRQGYNQPQHF.